Listed below are T cell receptor beta chains from one sample, sequenced in a study of T cells in Graves' hyperthyroidism and ophthalmopathy. MiXCR was run by TCRdb on the multiplex PCR reads, yielding one entry per CDR3 protein. The data show 750,000 to 950,000 distinct CDR3 sequences, 38% seen once. The specimen was blood. These receptor sequences come from a man between 18 and 29 years old with Graves' hyperthyroidism. Both conserved end residues are part of each CDR3. Fields, in order: CDR3 DNA, CDR3 protein, D gene, J gene, clone size, V gene. The D gene is left open where the match is weak. A clone size is listed for some rows: how often the clone was seen (once, few, many), or a class if it is expanded.

cdr3_nt: TGTGCCAGCAGCTTAGGTCCTAGCGGGAACAATCAGCCCCAGCATTTT
cdr3_aa: CASSLGPSGNNQPQHF
d_call: NA
j_call: TRBJ1-5
clone_size: NA
v_call: TRBV7-9

cdr3_nt: TGTGCCAGCAGCAGACTAGCGGGAGCCAACCGCATCGAGACCCAGTACTTC
cdr3_aa: CASSRLAGANRIETQYF
d_call: TRBD2
j_call: TRBJ2-5
clone_size: NA
v_call: TRBV7-2

cdr3_nt: TGTGCCAGCAGTGAAGGCGGCGGTAGTAGCGAAGCTTTCTTT
cdr3_aa: CASSEGGGSSEAFF
d_call: NA
j_call: TRBJ1-1
clone_size: NA
v_call: TRBV2

cdr3_nt: TGTGCCAGCAGCGTTGACTGGTCTGGGGCCAACGTCCTGACTTTC
cdr3_aa: CASSVDWSGANVLTF
d_call: NA
j_call: TRBJ2-6
clone_size: few
v_call: TRBV9

cdr3_nt: TGCAGTGCTAGTCTGAACACCGGGGAGCTGTTTTTT
cdr3_aa: CSASLNTGELFF
d_call: NA
j_call: TRBJ2-2
clone_size: NA
v_call: TRBV20-1

cdr3_nt: TGTGCCAGCAGCTATAGCGGTTCCTACGAGCAGTACTTC
cdr3_aa: CASSYSGSYEQYF
d_call: NA
j_call: TRBJ2-7
clone_size: many
v_call: TRBV6-5

cdr3_nt: TGTGCCAGCAGCTTAGTAGTGGACAGTCATGGGACCTCTTATAGCAATCAGCCCCAGCATTTT
cdr3_aa: CASSLVVDSHGTSYSNQPQHF
d_call: NA
j_call: TRBJ1-5
clone_size: NA
v_call: TRBV7-9

cdr3_nt: TGTGCCAGCAGCTTAGACAGGTACTCCTACGAGCAGTACTTC
cdr3_aa: CASSLDRYSYEQYF
d_call: NA
j_call: TRBJ2-7
clone_size: many
v_call: TRBV7-9

cdr3_nt: TGCGCCAGCAGCTTTGGGACAGGGGACGAGACCCAGTACTTC
cdr3_aa: CASSFGTGDETQYF
d_call: TRBD1
j_call: TRBJ2-5
clone_size: NA
v_call: TRBV5-1

cdr3_nt: TGTGCCAGCAGTGAGACAGGGCCGAACTATGGCTACACCTTC
cdr3_aa: CASSETGPNYGYTF
d_call: TRBD1
j_call: TRBJ1-2
clone_size: few
v_call: TRBV10-3

cdr3_nt: TGCAGTGATGGACGGCAAACGAACACTGAAGCTTTCTTT
cdr3_aa: CSDGRQTNTEAFF
d_call: NA
j_call: TRBJ1-1
clone_size: NA
v_call: TRBV29-1

cdr3_nt: TGCAGTGCTCGAGTCCGACTAGCAGCCAGCGAGCAGTACTTC
cdr3_aa: CSARVRLAASEQYF
d_call: TRBD2
j_call: TRBJ2-7
clone_size: NA
v_call: TRBV20-1

cdr3_nt: TGTGCCAGCAGCGTCACGGCCCTCTCCTACGAGCAGTACTTC
cdr3_aa: CASSVTALSYEQYF
d_call: NA
j_call: TRBJ2-7
clone_size: few
v_call: TRBV9